This T cell receptor beta chain was observed in a study of blood T cell repertoires in COVID-19. Study summary: Donors in the United States, Italy and Spain gave samples during acute or convalescent COVID-19. PBMCs, B-cell-depleted T cells, or T cells were the source of the cDNA or gDNA that made up the material.

Germline loops: CDR1 SGHNT, CDR2 YENEEA. This CDR3 contains 12 residues. The V end lost 5 bases, the J end lost 5 bases, and 6 bases lay between the germline ends. How the authors handled the data: Amplified reference gene primers provided the basis for estimating nucleated cell counts. TCRdb's table, derived via immunoSEQ multiplex PCR, lists solely in-frame clones and lacks some. The DNA was the basis for D and trimming; V, J and clone size are from that table. The sample contains about 68,000 clones, less than 90% of which appear only once. The clonotype was recovered from a man in his fifties or sixties with active COVID-19. Sequencing input: peripheral blood. The rearrangement uses TRBV11-3 and TRBJ2-2; D gene ambiguous. The CDR3 sequence is CASSPMTGELFF. CDR3 sequence (DNA): TGTGCCAGCAGCCCTATGACCGGGGAGCTGTTTTTT.